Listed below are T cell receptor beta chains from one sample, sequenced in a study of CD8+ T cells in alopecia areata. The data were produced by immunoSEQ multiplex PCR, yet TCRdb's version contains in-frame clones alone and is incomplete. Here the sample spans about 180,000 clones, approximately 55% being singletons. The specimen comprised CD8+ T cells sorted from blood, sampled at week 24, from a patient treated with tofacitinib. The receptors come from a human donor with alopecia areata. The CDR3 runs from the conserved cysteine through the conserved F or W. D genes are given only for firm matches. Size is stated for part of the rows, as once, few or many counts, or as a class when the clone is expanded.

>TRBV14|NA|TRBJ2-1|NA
CASSQVDSNRYTYNEQFF
TGTGCCAGCAGCCAAGTAGATTCGAACAGGTACACCTACAATGAGCAGTTCTTC
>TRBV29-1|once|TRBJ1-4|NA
CSVHTGTNKLFF
TGCAGCGTCCACACAGGGACCAACAAACTGTTTTTT
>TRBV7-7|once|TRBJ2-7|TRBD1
CASSLGQGGYEQYF
TGTGCCAGCAGCTTGGGACAGGGGGGCTACGAGCAGTACTTC
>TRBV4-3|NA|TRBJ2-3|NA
CASSRLQGSTDTQYF
TGCGCCAGCAGCCGCCTACAGGGTTCCACAGATACGCAGTATTTT
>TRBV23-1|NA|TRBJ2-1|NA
CASSPLAKGNEQFF
TGCGCCAGCAGTCCGCTAGCTAAGGGGAATGAGCAGTTCTTC
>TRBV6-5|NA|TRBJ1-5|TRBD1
CASSPDRGQPQHF
TGTGCCAGCAGTCCCGACAGGGGACAGCCCCAGCATTTT
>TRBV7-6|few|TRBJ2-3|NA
CASRGALGHTDTQYF
TGTGCCAGCAGGGGAGCCCTTGGGCACACAGATACGCAGTATTTT
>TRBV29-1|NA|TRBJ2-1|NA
CSVGTGGQVNEQFF
TGCAGCGTCGGGACCGGGGGGCAAGTGAATGAGCAGTTCTTC
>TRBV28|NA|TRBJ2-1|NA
CASSNGGNEQFF
TGTGCCTCCTCAAACGGGGGCAATGAGCAGTTCTTC
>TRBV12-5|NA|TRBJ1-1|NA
CATRTGTPNTEAFF
TGTGCTACCCGAACCGGGACACCCAACACTGAAGCTTTCTTT
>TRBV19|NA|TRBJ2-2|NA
CASSTLRTPNTGELFF
TGTGCCAGTAGTACCCTGCGGACGCCGAACACCGGGGAGCTGTTTTTT
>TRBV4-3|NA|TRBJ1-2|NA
CASSQGLGPGYYGYTF
TGCGCCAGCAGCCAAGGTTTGGGGCCAGGGTACTATGGCTACACCTTC
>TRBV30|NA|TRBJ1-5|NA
CAWSNGGSNQPQHF
TGTGCCTGGAGTAACGGGGGTAGCAATCAGCCCCAGCATTTT
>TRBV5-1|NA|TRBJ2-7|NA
CASSLASGYEQYF
TGCGCCAGCAGCTTGGCATCGGGGTACGAGCAGTACTTC
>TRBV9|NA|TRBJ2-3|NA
CASSVRPTSSTDTQYF
TGTGCCAGCAGCGTCCGACCAACATCTAGCACAGATACGCAGTATTTT
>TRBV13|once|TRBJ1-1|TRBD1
CASSLAGQGNTEAFF
TGTGCCAGCAGCTTAGCGGGACAGGGGAACACTGAAGCTTTCTTT
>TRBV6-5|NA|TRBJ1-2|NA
CASSYSVLNGYTF
TGTGCCAGCAGTTACTCGGTGCTTAATGGCTACACCTTC
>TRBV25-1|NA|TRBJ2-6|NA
CASSVGAGGANVLTF
TGTGCCAGCAGTGTCGGGGCCGGTGGGGCCAACGTCCTGACTTTC
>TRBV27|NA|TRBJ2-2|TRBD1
CASSFNRQGANTGELFF
TGTGCCAGCAGTTTTAACCGACAGGGCGCAAACACCGGGGAGCTGTTTTTT
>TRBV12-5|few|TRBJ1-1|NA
CASGADIGNTEAFF
TGTGCTAGTGGGGCAGACATTGGGAACACTGAAGCTTTCTTT
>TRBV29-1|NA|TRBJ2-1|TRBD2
CSVGGLAGGYSYNEQFF
TGCAGCGTTGGTGGTTTAGCGGGGGGTTACTCCTACAATGAGCAGTTCTTC
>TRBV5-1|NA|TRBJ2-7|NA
CASSGESYEQYF
TGCGCCAGCAGCGGGGAAAGCTACGAGCAGTACTTC
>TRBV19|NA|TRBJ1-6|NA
CASLSSGSYNSPLHF
TGTGCCAGTCTTTCTTCCGGCTCCTATAATTCACCCCTCCACTTT
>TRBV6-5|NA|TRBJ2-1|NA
CASSYSINNEQFF
TGTGCCAGCAGTTACTCTATCAACAATGAGCAGTTCTTC
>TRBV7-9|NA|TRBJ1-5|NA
CASTAGGNQPQHF
TGTGCCAGCACCGCAGGGGGCAATCAGCCCCAGCATTTT
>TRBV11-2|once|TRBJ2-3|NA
CASSPMIGARDTQYF
TGTGCCAGCAGCCCGATGATCGGGGCGCGTGATACGCAGTATTTT
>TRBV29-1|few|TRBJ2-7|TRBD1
CSVAGTDIYEQYF
TGCAGCGTTGCCGGGACAGATATCTACGAGCAGTACTTC
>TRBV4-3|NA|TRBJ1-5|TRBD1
CASSQDNRQGYQPQHF
TGCGCCAGCAGCCAAGATAATAGACAGGGGTATCAGCCCCAGCATTTT
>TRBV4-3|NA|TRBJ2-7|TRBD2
CASSQNLAGTYEQYF
TGCGCCAGCAGCCAAAATTTAGCGGGAACCTACGAGCAGTACTTC
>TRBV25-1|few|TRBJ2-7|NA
CASSEEDTTYEQYF
TGTGCCAGCAGTGAAGAGGACACCACCTACGAGCAGTACTTC
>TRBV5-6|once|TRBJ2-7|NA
CASSPRGGSAYEQYF
TGTGCCAGCAGCCCACGTGGGGGGTCGGCCTACGAGCAGTACTTC
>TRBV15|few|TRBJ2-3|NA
CATSRVGSTDTQYF
TGTGCCACCAGCAGAGTAGGCAGCACAGATACGCAGTATTTT
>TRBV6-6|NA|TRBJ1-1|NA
CASSHREGSTEAFF
TGTGCCAGCAGCCATCGGGAGGGGTCCACTGAAGCTTTCTTT
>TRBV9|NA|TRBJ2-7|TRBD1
CASSPGTGDYEQYF
TGTGCCAGCAGCCCTGGGACAGGGGACTACGAGCAGTACTTC
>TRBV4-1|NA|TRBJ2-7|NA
CASSPGPEAQEQYF
TGCGCCAGCAGCCCGGGGCCAGAGGCTCAGGAGCAGTACTTC
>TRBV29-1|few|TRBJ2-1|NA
CSVGVSYNEQFF
TGCAGCGTGGGGGTCTCCTACAATGAGCAGTTCTTC
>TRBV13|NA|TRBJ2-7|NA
CASSPRTDSYEQYF
TGTGCCAGCAGCCCCAGGACGGACTCCTACGAGCAGTACTTC
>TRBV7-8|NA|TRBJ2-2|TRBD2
CASSQTSETTGELFF
TGTGCCAGCAGCCAGACTAGCGAGACCACCGGGGAGCTGTTTTTT
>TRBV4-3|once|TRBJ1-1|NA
CASSQDRSVNTEAFF
TGCGCCAGCAGCCAAGATAGATCGGTGAACACTGAAGCTTTCTTT
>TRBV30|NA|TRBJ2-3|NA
CAWSALSTHGDTQYF
TGTGCCTGGAGTGCTCTTTCTACCCACGGGGATACGCAGTATTTT
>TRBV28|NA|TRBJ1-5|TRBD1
CASSPQGAAQPQHF
TGTGCCAGCAGTCCCCAGGGGGCTGCGCAGCCCCAGCATTTT
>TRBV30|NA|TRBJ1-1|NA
CAWSERGDNEAFF
TGTGCCTGGAGTGAACGGGGGGATAATGAAGCTTTCTTT
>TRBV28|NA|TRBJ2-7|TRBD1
CASSDRDRDEQYF
TGTGCCAGCAGTGACCGGGACAGGGACGAGCAGTACTTC
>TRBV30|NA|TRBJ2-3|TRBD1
CAWNPGTGVNTQYF
TGTGCCTGGAACCCCGGGACAGGGGTAAATACGCAGTATTTT
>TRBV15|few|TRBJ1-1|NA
CATSRVEGNGEAFF
TGTGCCACCAGCAGAGTAGAGGGAAACGGAGAAGCTTTCTTT
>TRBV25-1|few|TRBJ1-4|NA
CASSEFEKLFF
TGTGCCAGCAGTGAATTTGAAAAACTGTTTTTT
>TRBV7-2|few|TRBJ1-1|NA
CASSLQENEAFF
TGTGCCAGCAGCTTACAAGAGAATGAAGCTTTCTTT
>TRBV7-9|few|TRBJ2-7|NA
CASSLQGGSEQYF
TGTGCCAGCAGCTTACAGGGGGGTAGCGAGCAGTACTTC
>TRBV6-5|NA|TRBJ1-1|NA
CASSYSPGLEAFF
TGTGCCAGCAGTTACTCTCCGGGGCTCGAAGCTTTCTTT
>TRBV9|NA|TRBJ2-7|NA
CASSVGQENGWDEQYF
TGTGCCAGCAGCGTAGGACAGGAGAACGGGTGGGACGAGCAGTACTTC
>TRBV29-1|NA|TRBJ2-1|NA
CSVESDGGYNEQFF
TGCAGCGTTGAATCGGATGGAGGCTACAATGAGCAGTTCTTC
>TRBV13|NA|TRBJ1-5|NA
CASSLGQGHQPQHF
TGTGCCAGCAGCTTAGGACAGGGACATCAGCCCCAGCATTTT
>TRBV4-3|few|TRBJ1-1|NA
CASSQTPGPGNTEAFF
TGCGCCAGCAGCCAAACCCCGGGTCCAGGGAACACTGAAGCTTTCTTT